Sequencing of this T cell receptor (beta chain) was carried out in a study of cytomegalovirus exposure and HLA in healthy donors. Comment on this clone: Its target is not known.

Study conclusions and caveats: TCR beta sequences reportedly predicted the HLA-A and HLA-B alleles of most subjects accurately. A missense variant in DCLRE1C was later tied to TCR beta V- and J-gene trimming.

The PCR made use of 60 Vbeta and 13 Jbeta primers. Clones were sequenced by immunoSEQ multiplex PCR, and TCRdb holds only the in-frame ones, with some missing. This sample has approximately 200,000 clones, with 65% to 90% found just once. Sequenced: PBMCs. The TCR comes from a girl between 10 and 17 years old in good health and CMV-seronegative.

CDR3 DNA: TGTGCCAGCAGTGCCGCGGGCCAAGAGACCCAGTACTTC. Translated, it gives CASSAAGQETQYF. The chain combines TRBV28 with TRBJ2-5; possibly TRBD2 for D (5 bases). V shed 5 bases and J shed 1 base, with 8 bases lying between them. This CDR3 has 13 residues. The germline V gene encodes CDR1 MDHEN and CDR2 SYDVKM.